Each of the 17 T cell receptor beta chains below was sequenced from the same sample in a study of cytomegalovirus exposure and HLA in healthy donors. Profiling relied on immunoSEQ multiplex PCR, and the TCRdb table lists in-frame clones only, not all of them. The sample includes under 100,000 clones, 85% to 95% of them seen just once. Sequenced sample: PBMCs. The receptors were gathered from a woman younger than 35 in good health and CMV-seronegative.

The chain employs TRBV19 and TRBJ1-4; D may be TRBD1 (5 bases). Germline V gene data show CDR1 as LNHDA and CDR2 as SQIVND (reference sequence). The CDR3 loop spans 13 amino acids. V was clipped by 6 bases and J by 6 bases, with 11 bases between them. The CDR3 loop reads CASRSGRYEKLFF. The CDR3 DNA reads TGTGCCAGTAGGTCAGGGAGGTATGAAAAACTGTTTTTT.

The V call is TRBV5-1, the J call TRBJ2-1; tentatively, D is TRBD2 (6 bases). Trimming removed 4 bases at V and 1 base at J, with 12 bases between. Germline V lookup: CDR1 SGHRS, CDR2 YFSETQ. CDR3 length: 15 amino acids. The CDR3 reads CASSPGLASYNEQFF. For the CDR3, the DNA is TGCGCCAGCAGCCCGGGACTCGCGTCCTACAATGAGCAGTTCTTC.

V usage is TRBV7-6 and J usage is TRBJ1-3; no clear D. This CDR3 spans 15 amino acids. V was trimmed by 1 base and J by 0 bases, leaving 7 bases between them. Germline V lookup: CDR1 SGHVS, CDR2 FNYEAQ. CDR3 sequence reads: CASSLDAFSGNTIYF. The CDR3 bases are TGTGCCAGCAGCTTAGACGCGTTCTCTGGAAACACCATATATTTT.

The J gene is TRBJ1-1, the V gene TRBV12-5, with unresolved D. Per germline, CDR1 LGHNT and CDR2 FRNRAP. The CDR3 runs to 11 residues. Trimming left V 1 base short and J 7 bases short, with 4 bases between. CDR3 in DNA: TGTGCTAGTGGTTTGGGTAGTGAAGCTTTCTTT. Amino acids: CASGLGSEAFF. The complete variable domain, with remaining parts taken from reference TRBV12-5 and TRBJ1-1, reads DARVTQTPRHKVTEMGQEVTMRCQPILGHNTVFWYRQTMMQGLELLAYFRNRAPLDDSGMPKDRFSAEMPDATLATLKIQPSEPRDSAVYFCASGLGSEAFFGQGTRLTVV.

This clone occurred a few times. V gene TRBV10-2 combines with J gene TRBJ2-1; no definite D call. Germline V lookup: CDR1 WSHSY, CDR2 SAAADI. The CDR3 is 13 residues long. Trimming removed 3 bases at V and 3 bases at J, with 6 bases between. The CDR3 protein is CASSDEVYNEQFF. The CDR3 coding sequence is TGCGCCAGCAGTGATGAGGTCTACAATGAGCAGTTCTTC.

The chain carries TRBV25-1 and TRBJ1-1; 12 nucleotides match TRBD1. The V segment lost 11 bases and the J segment 1 base; nucleotides outside the gene matches: 11. The CDR3 length is 16 residues. Per the germline V gene, CDR1 is MGHDK and CDR2 is SYGVNS. The CDR3 protein is CAGWDRGLCGNTEAFF. The CDR3 DNA reads TGTGCCGGATGGGACAGGGGGCTTTGTGGGAACACTGAAGCTTTCTTT.

The chain uses TRBV6-5 and TRBJ2-5, with 9 nucleotides matching TRBD2. V gave up 6 bases and J gave up 2 bases; unmatched junction bases: 4. Germline values: CDR1 MNHEY, CDR2 SVGAGI. The length of the CDR3 is 14 residues. The CDR3: CASRGAGGQETQYF. In DNA, the CDR3 is TGTGCCAGCAGGGGAGCGGGGGGTCAAGAGACCCAGTACTTC.

V and J are TRBV30 and TRBJ1-2, with 8 bases identical to TRBD1. Germline-derived CDR1 and CDR2 are GTSNPN and SVGIG (reference sequence). Trimming cost V 1 base and J 5 bases; bases outside gene matches: 9. This CDR3 comprises 15 residues. The CDR3 is CAWSGGGQGNYGYTF. The CDR3, as DNA: TGTGCCTGGAGTGGGGGTGGACAGGGCAATTATGGCTACACCTTC.

The V call is TRBV6-5, the J call TRBJ2-3, with D maybe TRBD1 (6 bases). CDR3 length equals 15 residues. Germline CDR1 MNHEY, CDR2 SVGAGI. Trimming left V 4 bases short and J 1 base short, with 12 bases between. This CDR3 reads CASSWGLFGTDTQYF. CDR3 nucleotides: TGTGCCAGCAGTTGGGGGCTATTTGGCACAGATACGCAGTATTTT.

The rearrangement uses TRBV25-1 and TRBJ2-2; D is perhaps TRBD1 (6 bases). The V end was cut by 2 bases, the J end by 7 bases, with 14 bases between. The CDR3 has 15 residues. Looked up from germline, CDR1 is MGHDK and CDR2 is SYGVNS. The DNA for the CDR3 is TGTGCCAGCAGTGAAGCCGGACAGCCCCTCGGGGAGCTGTTTTTT. Amino acid sequence: CASSEAGQPLGELFF.

This rearrangement joins TRBV9 to TRBJ2-5, with 14 bases that match TRBD2. The CDR3 runs 17 residues. Trimming removed 3 bases from V and 2 bases from J; junction bases left unmatched: 6. Germline assignment: CDR1 SGDLS and CDR2 YYNGEE. CDR3 nucleotide sequence: TGTGCCAGCAGCGCTGGGACTAGCGGGGGATTACAAGAGACCCAGTACTTC. Its protein is CASSAGTSGGLQETQYF.

The chain joins TRBV5-6 to TRBJ2-1, with 10 bases identical to TRBD1. This CDR3 is built from 15 residues. In germline, CDR1 is SGHDT, CDR2 YYEEEE. V was clipped by 2 bases and J by 6 bases; unmatched bases: 5. CDR3 region: CASSLGTGATNEQFF. CDR3 sequence (DNA): TGTGCCAGCAGCTTAGGGACAGGGGCGACCAATGAGCAGTTCTTC.

The chain uses TRBV6-5 and TRBJ1-4; D might be TRBD1 (6 bases). Trimming removed 2 bases from V and 6 bases from J, with 13 bases in between. CDR3 length equals 15 residues. Germline CDR1 and CDR2: MNHEY and SVGAGI. CDR3 in amino acids: CASSYEGGSYEKLFF. In nucleotides, the CDR3 is TGTGCCAGCAGTTACGAGGGGGGGAGTTATGAAAAACTGTTTTTT.

V is TRBV2 and J is TRBJ2-3, with 8 bases aligning to TRBD1. The V segment lost 9 bases and the J segment 6 bases; nucleotides outside the gene matches: 11. Germline V gives CDR1 SNHLY, CDR2 FYNNEI. The CDR3 totals 14 residues. The CDR3, as DNA: TGTGCCAGGGACAGGGCGGCCGAATCGGATACGCAGTATTTT. This gives the protein CARDRAAESDTQYF.

The chain carries TRBV7-9 and TRBJ1-5; 10 nucleotides match TRBD1. The CDR3 extends over 16 amino acids. Trimming took 3 bases from V and 5 from J; bases not matched to a gene: 7. Germline CDR1 reads SEHNR; CDR2 reads FQNEAQ (reference sequence). Here the CDR3 DNA reads TGTGCCAGCAGCTTCTACGCCGGGACAGGGGATCAGCCCCAGCATTTT. Translating gives CASSFYAGTGDQPQHF.

This clone was detected only once. The V gene is TRBV6-6, the J gene TRBJ1-1; D is undetermined. Looked up from germline, CDR1 is MNHNY and CDR2 is SVGAGI (reference sequence). Trimming removed 2 bases at V and 7 bases at J, with 8 bases between. This CDR3 is built from 12 residues. The CDR3 sequence is CASSYLSDEAFF. CDR3 in DNA: TGTGCCAGCAGTTACCTGAGCGATGAAGCTTTCTTT.

This clone was seen a single time. V and J are TRBV6-4 and TRBJ1-6, with D maybe TRBD1 (6 bases). This CDR3 region has 15 residues. Per the germline V gene, CDR1 is MRHNA and CDR2 is SNTAGT. The V end lost 0 bases, the J end lost 8 bases, and 11 bases lay between the germline ends. The CDR3 protein is CASSDSSGAYSPLHF. In DNA form, the CDR3 reads TGTGCCAGCAGTGACTCTTCAGGGGCTTATTCACCCCTCCACTTT.